These T cell receptor beta chains were read from a single sample in a study of CD8+ T cells in alopecia areata. The protocol was immunoSEQ multiplex PCR, while the TCRdb copy is restricted to in-frame clones and leaves out a portion. The sample shows roughly 120,000 clones, roughly 66% of them seen only once. Sequenced sample: CD4+ T cells sorted from blood. The receptor source for this set is a human donor in good health. The CDR3 runs from the conserved cysteine through the conserved F or W. Fields, in order: V gene, J gene, CDR3 protein.

>TRBV7-2|TRBJ2-3
CASSFRLAGATDTQYF
>TRBV7-8|TRBJ2-7
CASSTNRDRTYEQYF
>TRBV27|TRBJ1-2
CASRNSYGYTF
>TRBV4-1|TRBJ2-1
CASSQVDMGVSSYNEQFF
>TRBV30|TRBJ1-3
CAWRHLQAPGNTIYF
>TRBV5-1|TRBJ2-1
CASSYPGTTYNEQFF
>TRBV30|TRBJ2-5
CAWSAVRETQYF
>TRBV30|TRBJ2-7
CAWKTSYEQYF
>TRBV5-6|TRBJ1-2
CASSLPTGGWLEDGYTF
>TRBV4-1|TRBJ2-5
CASSQAEETQYF
>TRBV5-1|TRBJ2-7
CASSSNGTPDHEQYF
>TRBV2|TRBJ1-1
CASSDGQANTEAFF
>TRBV2|TRBJ2-3
CASSKQGRDTDTQYF
>TRBV11-1|TRBJ2-2
CASSLLPGNTGELFF
>TRBV5-1|TRBJ2-2
CACTSSGELFF
>TRBV29-1|TRBJ1-2
CSVVSDFQNYGYTF
>TRBV10-1|TRBJ2-3
CASSDSGITDTQYF
>TRBV4-1|TRBJ1-2
CASSQDEGGDTGYTF
>TRBV7-2|TRBJ1-2
CASSYGGSYGYTF
>TRBV5-6|TRBJ2-5
CASSLKGVGTQYF
>TRBV29-1|TRBJ1-4
CSVGLGQGDEKLFF
>TRBV20-1|TRBJ2-3
CSARGSDTQYF
>TRBV5-1|TRBJ1-2
CASSLTLGAGTDYGYTF
>TRBV4-1|TRBJ1-5
CASSQEGKGNQPQHF
>TRBV6-1|TRBJ1-1
CASSVEGLMNTEAFF
>TRBV5-4|TRBJ2-3
CASSLGSTTTDTQYF
>TRBV27|TRBJ1-2
CASSPGQGYGYTF
>TRBV30|TRBJ1-5
CAWSDGQGSNQPQHF
>TRBV29-1|TRBJ2-7
CSVRGTYEQYF
>TRBV6-6|TRBJ2-1
CASLYSNEQFF
>TRBV29-1|TRBJ1-2
CSVDPGSYGYTF
>TRBV7-6|TRBJ2-1
CASSPSYDSPSYNEQFF
>TRBV29-1|TRBJ1-2
CSETGASGGYTF
>TRBV30|TRBJ1-1
CAWSVRGGTTEAFF
>TRBV7-9|TRBJ2-5
CASSPPAETQYF
>TRBV2|TRBJ2-5
CASSQQGTQYF
>TRBV11-2|TRBJ1-5
CASSLDGLALQHF
>TRBV2|TRBJ1-1
CASRVQGRYMNTEAFF
>TRBV7-2|TRBJ2-1
CASRFGTSSYNEQFF
>TRBV30|TRBJ2-7
CASLGQGKSYEQYF
>TRBV11-1|TRBJ2-1
CASSSHSAGITEQFF
>TRBV7-2|TRBJ2-5
CASSGGTSGLLGETQYF
>TRBV20-1|TRBJ2-5
CSALGETQYF
>TRBV29-1|TRBJ2-5
CSASRAQETQYF
>TRBV30|TRBJ2-3
CAWSMGTSVDTQYF
>TRBV7-2|TRBJ1-2
CASSPYRGLYGYTF
>TRBV29-1|TRBJ1-2
CSVAGTGTDYTF
>TRBV13|TRBJ1-1
CASSQPLQGAGAFF
>TRBV25-1|TRBJ2-1
CASRSVNNEQFF
>TRBV19|TRBJ1-5
CASSGTRGQPQHF
>TRBV29-1|TRBJ2-5
CSVLREAETQYF
>TRBV6-1|TRBJ1-2
CASSAPALGRDYGYTF
>TRBV19|TRBJ1-5
CASSLRQGDQPQHF
>TRBV29-1|TRBJ1-1
CSAQGDFTEAFF
>TRBV5-6|TRBJ1-2
CASSLGVGGRYGYTF